There are a few counts of the clone carrying this TCR beta chain. Germline values: CDR1 LNHDA, CDR2 SQIVND (reference sequence). V shed 7 bases, J shed 0 bases, and the junction held 4 bases outside the gene matches. The CDR3 is 15 residues long. Noted time point: newly diagnosed GD, antithyroid drugs for less than 3 months. The TCR library was made from RNA that had been extracted from PBMCs in TRIzol. Diagnoses of Graves' disease were made by American Thyroid Association guidelines. Construction of the TCR beta libraries employed iRepertoire HTBI primers in conjunction with Arm-PCR of CDR3 regions. From the multiplex PCR reads, TCRdb called clonotypes with MiXCR, one entry per CDR3 protein. Of under 800,000 distinct CDR3 sequences listed, roughly 15% are singletons. This specimen belongs to a study of regulatory T cells in long-lasting Graves disease. The same data also went into a second study, on T cells in Graves' hyperthyroidism and ophthalmopathy.

Sample: peripheral blood mononuclear cells (PBMCs), taken at new diagnosis, from a patient treated with antithyroid drugs. The chain joins TRBV19 to TRBJ1-5; 9 bases agree with TRBD1. This receptor was obtained from a woman in her twenties or thirties with Graves disease. CDR3 DNA sequence: TGTGCCAGTACCTGGACAGGGGATAGCAATCAGCCCCAGCATTTT. It specifies CASTWTGDSNQPQHF.